The TCR beta chain under discussion was sequenced for a study of lymphopenia after photon versus proton radiotherapy. Study-wide points: After the lymphocyte nadir, photon-treated repertoires showed oligoclonal expansion, especially of CD8+ Temra cells.

Sequenced by immunoSEQ multiplex PCR; TCRdb stores in-frame clones only, minus some. The sample gives roughly 25,000 clones, roughly 90% of which show up once; around 0.76% is in the top ten. A remark on this clone: Its antigen is still unknown.

Germline V gives CDR1 MGHRA, CDR2 YSYEKL. The CDR3 contains 15 residues. V was pared by 1 base and J by 1 base, with 10 bases between. Specimen: peripheral blood, collected from a patient treated with photon-based radiotherapy. This chain links TRBV4-1 with TRBJ1-2; TRBD1 might be the D (5 bases). The sequence derives from a woman aged 45-60 years with cholangiocarcinoma. The CDR3 DNA reads as TGCGCCAGCAGCCAAGTGAGAGGGGATAACTATGGCTACACCTTC. Its translation is CASSQVRGDNYGYTF.